The clone carrying this T cell receptor beta chain was detected many times. The antigen remains unidentified. The source of the sample is a study of regulatory T cells in long-lasting Graves disease. General observations from the study: Favoring TRBV28, TRBJ1-2 and TRBJ2-5 was a feature seen in persistent disease.

From germline, CDR1 is SGHAT and CDR2 FQNNGV. The germline V and J ends were trimmed by 4 bases and 3 bases, with 9 bases remaining between them. The CDR3 contains 13 residues. Time point of the sample: persistent/refractory GD, antithyroid drugs over 5 years with positive TRAb. PBMC RNA served as the TCR library source. Arm-PCR of CDR3 regions and iRepertoire HTBI primers were used to build TCR beta libraries. From the multiplex PCR reads, TCRdb called clonotypes with MiXCR, one entry per CDR3 protein. Among 700,000 or so distinct CDR3 sequences, 25% to 35% were seen once, and the ten largest hold roughly 40%.

Sequencing was performed on peripheral blood mononuclear cells (PBMCs), taken when the disease was refractory, from a patient treated with antithyroid drugs. The sequence was collected from a female donor with Graves disease. The rearrangement uses TRBV11-2 and TRBJ1-2, with D maybe TRBD1 (6 bases). Written as DNA, the CDR3 is TGTGCCAGCAGCTATACAGGGTACTATGGCTACACCTTC. It yields the protein CASSYTGYYGYTF.